The 22 T cell receptor beta chains listed next were all sequenced from one sample in a study of radiotherapy plus CTLA-4 blockade in lung cancer (dated by TCRdb to the late 2010s). Library generation was performed with the immunoSEQ multiplex PCR assay. TCRdb took this table from immuneACCESS and kept in-frame rearrangements with V and J called. Such tables lack part of the clones; where checked against another copy, unresolved V genes explain under half of the gap, and the rest is unexplained. Across this sample there are roughly 78,000 clones, with more than 75% seen only once. The top ten clonotypes cover around 7% of the sample. The starting material was peripheral blood, obtained from a patient treated with radiotherapy plus ipilimumab. Source of these receptors: a human donor with non-small cell lung cancer who had a complete response to radiotherapy plus ipilimumab.

V usage is TRBV7-2 and J usage is TRBJ1-2; 7 bases map to TRBD1. Unmatched junction bases numbered 2, after V lost 0 bases and J lost 4 bases. CDR3 size: 14 residues. CDR1 is SGHTA, CDR2 FQGNSA, per germline. In DNA form, the CDR3 reads TGTGCCAGCAGCTTAGCATCAGGGGGCTATGGCTACACCTTC. Its protein is CASSLASGGYGYTF. The full variable domain, with the rest looked up from reference TRBV7-2 and TRBJ1-2, is GAGVSQSPSNKVTEKGKDVELRCDPISGHTALYWYRQSLGQGLEFLIYFQGNSAPDKSGLPSDRFSAERTGGSVSTLTIQRTQQEDSAVYLCASSLASGGYGYTFGSGTRLTVV.

This sequence joins TRBV7-9 and TRBJ2-7; tentatively, D is TRBD1 (6 bases). Trimming removed 5 bases at V and 3 bases at J, with 26 bases between. In germline, CDR1 is SEHNR, CDR2 FQNEAQ (reference sequence). The CDR3 is made up of 18 amino acids. The CDR3 sequence is CASSPHTQGQPNFYEQYF. The CDR3 nucleotides read TGTGCCAGCAGCCCACACACACAGGGCCAGCCAAACTTCTACGAGCAGTACTTC.

This clone was observed a few times. V gene TRBV5-4 combines with J gene TRBJ2-7; 7 bases are a match to TRBD1. Germline V gene lookup returns CDR1 SGHNT and CDR2 YYREEE (reference sequence). J lost 0 bases, V lost 2 bases, and 8 bases had no gene match. The CDR3 runs 16 residues. For the CDR3, the DNA is TGTGCCAGCAGCTTAGACTCTCCAGGGGGCTCCTACGAGCAGTACTTC. Amino acids: CASSLDSPGGSYEQYF.

This chain joins TRBV18 and TRBJ2-1; D is unclear. Germline V gene data show CDR1 as KGHSH and CDR2 as LQKENI. This CDR3 has 14 residues. V lost 0 bases and J lost 3, with 6 bases in between. CDR3 nucleotide sequence: TGTGCCAGCTCACCACCGGGCCTCTACAATGAGCAGTTCTTC. Translation: CASSPPGLYNEQFF.

The CDR3 region has the DNA TGCAGCGTTCAAAAGCGGGCGAGCTCCTACAATGAGCAGTTCTTC. Amino acids: CSVQKRASSYNEQFF. V usage is TRBV29-1 and J usage is TRBJ2-1; D is perhaps TRBD2 (6 bases). Between the trimmed V and J ends, which lost 5 bases and 0 bases, there was a span of 14 bases. The CDR3 runs to 15 residues. Germline CDR1 is SQVTM and CDR2 is ANQGSEA.

The rearrangement uses TRBV18 and TRBJ1-1; D gene uncertain. V was shortened by 6 bases and J by 5 bases, with 7 bases between the two germline ends. The CDR3 consists of 11 residues. Germline values: CDR1 KGHSH, CDR2 LQKENI. CDR3 loop: CASSWTTEAFF. CDR3 sequence (DNA): TGTGCCAGCTCCTGGACGACTGAAGCTTTCTTT. The full variable domain, its missing parts supplied by reference TRBV18 and TRBJ1-1, is NAGVMQNPRHLVRRRGQEARLRCSPMKGHSHVYWYRQLPEEGLKFMVYLQKENIIDESGMPKERFSAEFPKEGPSILRIQQVVRGDSAAYFCASSWTTEAFFGQGTRLTVV.

Concerning this clone: It is likely a read error, because the conserved phenylalanine at the end of the CDR3 is missing. The chain recombines TRBV5-5 with TRBJ1-5, with a possible D match to TRBD1 (6 bases). Germline CDR1 SGHKS, CDR2 YYEKEE (reference sequence). This CDR3 has 16 residues. V lost 4 bases and J lost 3, with 17 bases in between. CDR3 loop: CASSPSTGQVNQPQHL. Written as DNA, the CDR3 is TGTGCCAGCAGCCCTTCGACAGGTCAGGTCAATCAGCCCCAGCATCTT.

Only one count was recorded for this clone. The rearrangement joins TRBV18 to TRBJ1-1; TRBD1 might be the D (6 bases). Deletions cut 8 bases from V and 1 base from J, with 11 bases between. From germline, CDR1 is KGHSH and CDR2 LQKENI. This CDR3 region has 13 residues. The DNA of the CDR3 is TGTGCCAGCGACAGACAGGCGAACACTGAAGCTTTCTTT. Translation: CASDRQANTEAFF. The full variable domain, rest sourced from reference TRBV18 and TRBJ1-1, is NAGVMQNPRHLVRRRGQEARLRCSPMKGHSHVYWYRQLPEEGLKFMVYLQKENIIDESGMPKERFSAEFPKEGPSILRIQQVVRGDSAAYFCASDRQANTEAFFGQGTRLTVV.

This clone has just a few counts. The V and J genes are TRBV29-1 and TRBJ1-2; D is undetermined. The V end lost 2 bases, the J end lost 6 bases, and 10 bases lay between the germline ends. Germline V lookup: CDR1 SQVTM, CDR2 ANQGSEA. The CDR3 is 12 residues long. Here the CDR3 DNA reads TGCAGCGTTGAATTCCGGGCCAATGGCTACACCTTC. As protein: CSVEFRANGYTF.

The rearrangement joins TRBV7-2 to TRBJ1-5, with D maybe TRBD1 (5 bases). Germline V gene lookup returns CDR1 SGHTA and CDR2 FQGNSA. V was pared by 5 bases and J by 2 bases, with 25 bases between. CDR3 length: 19 residues. The CDR3 DNA follows: TGTGCCAGCAGCCCCGGTAGAGGTGCCGGGGGTGGTGGCAATCAGCCCCAGCATTTT. Its protein product is CASSPGRGAGGGGNQPQHF.

As DNA, the CDR3 is TGTGCCAGTAGTATTTTTTTCTCTGGAAACACCATATATTTT. It encodes CASSIFFSGNTIYF. The chain employs TRBV19 and TRBJ1-3; D is unresolved. The CDR3 is 14 residues long. Per the germline V gene, CDR1 is LNHDA and CDR2 is SQIVND (reference sequence). V was cut by 3 bases and J by 0 bases, with 6 bases left in between. The full variable domain, in which reference TRBV19 and TRBJ1-3 provide the parts outside the CDR3, is DGGITQSPKYLFRKEGQNVTLSCEQNLNHDAMYWYRQDPGQGLRLIYYSQIVNDFQKGDIAEGYSVSREKKESFPLTVTSAQKNPTAFYLCASSIFFSGNTIYFGEGSWLTVV.

V and J are TRBV10-1 and TRBJ1-1, with TRBD1 matching 12 bases. This CDR3 is built from 16 residues. Germline V gene lookup returns CDR1 WNHNN and CDR2 SYGVQD (reference sequence). V trimming: 6 bases; J trimming: 1 base; junction bases outside the gene matches: 6. The CDR3 loop reads CASRPGTGGENTEAFF. DNA of the CDR3: TGCGCCAGCAGACCGGGGACAGGGGGCGAGAACACTGAAGCTTTCTTT.

The V call is TRBV6-1, the J call TRBJ2-5, with 8 nucleotides matching TRBD2. This CDR3 region has 13 residues. With 9 bases clipped from V and 1 base from J, the junction kept 4 bases outside the gene matches. The germline CDR1 and CDR2 sequences are MNHNS and SASEGT. CDR3 coding DNA: TGTGCCAGTGCGAGCGGGGGCCAAGAGACCCAGTACTTC. Translated: CASASGGQETQYF.

The chain couples TRBV5-1 to TRBJ1-4; D not resolved. The CDR3 runs to 15 residues. V was clipped by 0 bases and J by 6 bases, with 12 bases between them. Germline CDR1 and CDR2: SGHRS and YFSETQ. The CDR3 is CASSLAAPGDEKLFF. The CDR3 region has the DNA TGCGCCAGCAGCTTGGCGGCCCCTGGGGATGAAAAACTGTTTTTT.

This chain links TRBV27 with TRBJ1-2; 7 bases align to TRBD1. Trimming at V came to 5 bases and at J to 5 bases, leaving 8 bases not matched to a gene. This CDR3 is 14 amino acids long. From germline, CDR1 is MNHEY and CDR2 SMNVEV (reference sequence). CDR3 sequence reads: CASSRQGAGYGYTF. The DNA of the CDR3 is TGTGCCAGCAGTAGACAGGGCGCGGGGTATGGCTACACCTTC.

This chain joins TRBV7-9 and TRBJ1-1; 8 positions match TRBD1. Trimming at V came to 6 bases and at J to 6 bases, leaving 6 bases not matched to a gene. Germline V gene lookup returns CDR1 SEHNR and CDR2 FQNEAQ (reference sequence). This CDR3 has 13 amino acids. This CDR3 is CASRPPGQAEAFF. The CDR3 DNA sequence: TGTGCCAGCAGACCTCCGGGACAGGCTGAAGCTTTCTTT.

The rearrangement joins TRBV19 to TRBJ2-4, with D perhaps TRBD2 (5 bases). Germline V gene lookup returns CDR1 LNHDA and CDR2 SQIVND (reference sequence). Trimming took off 1 base at V and 5 bases at J, with 12 bases between the two ends. The CDR3 loop spans 15 amino acids. CDR3 sequence: CASSIGTGNENIQYF. The CDR3 DNA reads TGTGCCAGTAGTATAGGCACCGGGAACGAAAACATTCAGTACTTC.

This chain uses TRBV6-1 with TRBJ2-3; either TRBD1 or TRBD2 may fit D (5 bases each). The CDR3 is 14 amino acids. CDR1 MNHNS and CDR2 SASEGT come from the germline V gene. The germline V and J ends were trimmed by 0 bases and 6 bases, with 10 bases remaining between them. This CDR3 reads CASSEAGVLDTQYF. In nucleotides, the CDR3 is TGTGCCAGCAGTGAAGCGGGGGTTCTGGATACGCAGTATTTT.

This clone was detected once. V and J are TRBV7-8 and TRBJ2-1; D remains ambiguous. The germline V gene has CDR1 SGHVS and CDR2 FQNEAQ. V dropped 6 bases and J dropped 5 bases, with 14 bases sitting between them. The CDR3 is 14 amino acids. The CDR3 nucleotides read TGTGCCAGCAGGGATATACTTCGTAACAATGAGCAGTTCTTC. This codes for CASRDILRNNEQFF. Full variable domain (rest looked up from reference TRBV7-8 and TRBJ2-1): GAGVSQSPRYKVAKRGQDVALRCDPISGHVSLFWYQQALGQGPEFLTYFQNEAQLDKSGLPSDRFFAERPEGSVSTLKIQRTQQEDSAVYLCASRDILRNNEQFFGPGTRLTVL.

This chain uses TRBV19 with TRBJ1-1; no clear D. Between the trimmed V and J ends, which lost 3 bases and 1 base, there was a span of 6 bases. The CDR3 spans 13 residues. CDR1 and CDR2 (germline): LNHDA, SQIVND (reference sequence). The CDR3 bases are TGTGCCAGTAGTATCGGGCCGAACACTGAAGCTTTCTTT. It translates to CASSIGPNTEAFF.

The V gene is TRBV4-1, the J gene TRBJ2-4, with D hard to call. Germline V gene sequence: CDR1 MGHRA, CDR2 YSYEKL. The V gene lost 0 bases and the J gene lost 7 bases, with 10 bases spanning the gap. This CDR3 contains 14 residues. The CDR3 coding sequence is TGCGCCAGCAGCCAAGAAGGCCCAGCGAACATTCAGTACTTC. Translation gives CASSQEGPANIQYF.

The chain has TRBV30 and TRBJ2-5; tentative D call: TRBD1 (6 bases). Germline CDR1 GTSNPN, CDR2 SVGIG (reference sequence). This CDR3 has 21 residues. V gave up 2 bases and J gave up 1 base, with 32 bases separating them. CDR3 sequence: CAWSKGQGIFLFRNTQETQYF. The CDR3 nucleotides read TGTGCCTGGAGTAAGGGGCAGGGGATCTTCTTATTCCGCAATACCCAAGAGACCCAGTACTTC.